Sequencing of this T cell receptor (beta chain) was carried out in a study of T cell responses to AZD1222 COVID-19 vaccine. Study-wide points: Among those given AZD1222, only five or six were seropositive at baseline. There were repertoire samples only from the period after the peak T cell response.

The table came from immunoSEQ multiplex PCR; TCRdb's copy has only in-frame clones and leaves some out. In the table there are 90,000 to 120,000 clones, nearly 90% of which are singletons. Concerning this clone itself: Its target is not known.

Doses given second, at about 4 or about 12 weeks, were pooled. CDR3 size: 16 residues. Trimming cost V 4 bases and J 6 bases, with 20 bases left between them. The germline gives CDR1 SGHDT, CDR2 YYEEEE. Source: peripheral blood, taken 28 days after the second AZD1222 dose. The chain uses TRBV5-6 and TRBJ2-1, with D perhaps matching TRBD1 or TRBD2 (6 bases each). The source of this sequence is an adult who received the AZD1222 COVID-19 vaccine. The CDR3 region is CASSDIDRTKPNEQFF. The CDR3, as DNA: TGTGCCAGCAGCGACATTGACAGGACTAAGCCCAATGAGCAGTTCTTC.